These T cell receptor beta chains were read from a single sample in a study of T cell responses to AZD1222 COVID-19 vaccine. Profiled with immunoSEQ multiplex PCR; TCRdb holds only in-frame clones, not every one. The repertoire holds tens of thousands of clones, with 70% to 80% as singletons. Specimen: peripheral blood, collected 28 days after the second AZD1222 dose. These receptors originate from an adult who received the AZD1222 COVID-19 vaccine. CDR3s include the opening cysteine and the closing phenylalanine or tryptophan. Fields, in order: J gene, clone size, V gene, D gene, CDR3 DNA, CDR3 protein. The D gene is left open where the match is weak. Clone size is stated in some rows and not others, as once, few, many or a class when expanded.

TRBJ1-4 | - | TRBV28 | - | TGTGCCAGCACCACCGGAGAGGACGGGAAACTGTTTTTT | CASTTGEDGKLFF
TRBJ2-6 | - | TRBV5-8 | - | TGTGCCAGCAGCTTGGATCGCGGGACTGGTTCCGGGGCCAACGTCCTGACTTTC | CASSLDRGTGSGANVLTF
TRBJ1-3 | - | TRBV5-1 | - | TGCGCCAGCAGCTTGGAACAGCAAGGTACCATATATTTT | CASSLEQQGTIYF
TRBJ2-1 | - | TRBV28 | TRBD1 | TGTGCCAGCAATCCGGGACAGGCTTACAATGAGCAGTTCTTC | CASNPGQAYNEQFF
TRBJ2-5 | - | TRBV27 | TRBD1 | TGTGCCAGCAGTTACAGGGGCCAGGCGGCCCAGTACTTC | CASSYRGQAAQYF
TRBJ1-1 | once | TRBV24-1 | TRBD1 | TGTGCCACCAGTGATGACAGGGACACTGAAGCTTTCTTT | CATSDDRDTEAFF
TRBJ1-1 | - | TRBV6-2/TRBV6-3 | - | TGTGCCAGCAGTTACCGCGAGACTGAAGCTTTCTTT | CASSYRETEAFF
TRBJ2-5 | few | TRBV20-1 | - | TGCAGTGCTAGACAAGAGACCCAGTACTTC | CSARQETQYF
TRBJ1-1 | few | TRBV10-3 | - | TGTGCCACGGGTGGAGAGGGAGCGAACACTGAAGCTTTCTTT | CATGGEGANTEAFF
TRBJ1-1 | - | TRBV27 | - | TGTGCCAGCAGCGAACGAACGTACACTGAAGCTTTCTTT | CASSERTYTEAFF
TRBJ1-1 | - | TRBV27 | TRBD1 | TGTGCCAGCAGTTTGGGGACAGGGTTTGCTTTCTTT | CASSLGTGFAFF
TRBJ1-5 | few | TRBV6-1 | - | TGTGCCAGCAGTGAAAGGGGCAGGAGCAATCAGCCCCAGCATTTT | CASSERGRSNQPQHF
TRBJ1-2 | - | TRBV2 | - | TGTGCCAGTAACTGGGACATGGTGGAGGGCTACACCTTC | CASNWDMVEGYTF
TRBJ1-4 | - | TRBV30 | TRBD1 | TGTGCCTGGAAGCCAGGGGGCAATGAAAAACTGTTTTTT | CAWKPGGNEKLFF
TRBJ1-2 | few | TRBV7-8 | TRBD1 | TGTGCCAGCAGCTTACCAGGGGGCGACTATGGCTACACCTTC | CASSLPGGDYGYTF
TRBJ2-7 | - | TRBV2 | - | TGTGCCAGCACTAGAGGGCTAGGGTACGAGCAGTACTTC | CASTRGLGYEQYF
TRBJ1-2 | - | TRBV9 | TRBD1 | TGTGCCAGCAGCGTAGAAGGGACAGGATCCTATGGCTACACCTTC | CASSVEGTGSYGYTF
TRBJ1-2 | - | TRBV14 | - | TGTGCCAGCAGCCAAGAATTTAGTGATGGCTACACCTTC | CASSQEFSDGYTF
TRBJ1-6 | - | TRBV5-1 | TRBD1 | TGCGCCAGCAGCTCGACCCAGGGGGGGAATTCACCCCTCCACTTT | CASSSTQGGNSPLHF
TRBJ1-2 | few | TRBV10-3 | - | TGTGCCATCAACCCAGGGGCCTATGGCTACACCTTC | CAINPGAYGYTF
TRBJ2-7 | - | TRBV10-3 | TRBD1 | TGTGCCATCAGCTCCGGGACAGGGACCTACGAGCAGTACTTC | CAISSGTGTYEQYF
TRBJ2-5 | - | TRBV28 | - | TGTGCCAGCAGTTTAGGGGGCATCCAAGAGACCCAGTACTTC | CASSLGGIQETQYF
TRBJ2-1 | - | TRBV19 | TRBD1 | TGTGCCAGTAGTATGGACGGGACAGGGGCCCTGAATGAGCAGTTCTTC | CASSMDGTGALNEQFF
TRBJ1-1 | - | TRBV5-8 | TRBD1 | TGTGCCAGCAGCTGGGGACAGTCAAAGAACACTGAAGCTTTCTTT | CASSWGQSKNTEAFF
TRBJ1-1 | - | TRBV7-9 | - | TGTGCCGGCGAAACGGGGTTGAACACTGAAGCTTTCTTT | CAGETGLNTEAFF
TRBJ1-1 | few | TRBV5-4 | - | TGTGCCAGCAGCTTACGGGGGATTACTGAAGCTTTCTTT | CASSLRGITEAFF
TRBJ2-1 | - | TRBV10-3 | TRBD1 | TGTGCCATCAGTGACGACAGGGGGTCCTACAATGAGCAGTTCTTC | CAISDDRGSYNEQFF
TRBJ2-5 | - | TRBV6-5 | - | TGTGCCAGCAGTTTTACAGGGATCGGGGAGACCCAGTACTTC | CASSFTGIGETQYF
TRBJ1-2 | few | TRBV6-6 | TRBD1 | TGTGCCAGCAGTTTACAGGGGGCCACCTATGGCTACACCTTC | CASSLQGATYGYTF
TRBJ1-1 | - | TRBV27 | TRBD1 | TGTGCCAGCAGCCTGACAGGGAGGAACACTGAAGCTTTCTTT | CASSLTGRNTEAFF
TRBJ2-1 | - | TRBV6-5 | TRBD2 | TGTGCCAGCAGTTCGGGCGGGAGTGGGTACAATGAGCAGTTCTTC | CASSSGGSGYNEQFF
TRBJ1-6 | once | TRBV3-1/TRBV3-2 | - | TGTGCCAGCAGCCCTACAGGGTTTAATTCACCCCTCCACTTT | CASSPTGFNSPLHF
TRBJ1-2 | - | TRBV14 | - | TGTGCCAGCAGCCAGGGATTGGGTGGCTACACCTTC | CASSQGLGGYTF
TRBJ1-5 | - | TRBV24-1 | - | TGTGCCACCCGATTACACAGCAATCAGCCCCAGCATTTT | CATRLHSNQPQHF
TRBJ2-7 | - | TRBV15 | - | TGTGCCACCAGCAGATTGGCCGGGACGGTTGCCTACGAGCAGTACTTC | CATSRLAGTVAYEQYF
TRBJ2-7 | - | TRBV2 | TRBD2 | TGTGCCAGCAGCCCCACTAGCGGGAGCGCCCACGAGCAGTACTTC | CASSPTSGSAHEQYF
TRBJ2-4 | - | TRBV3-1/TRBV3-2 | - | TGTGCCAGCAGCCAAACCTTGGGGAGTACGACCAAAAACATTCAGTACTTC | CASSQTLGSTTKNIQYF
TRBJ1-4 | - | TRBV28 | - | TGTGCCAGCAGCCGTGACGGGGGCGGGAGTGAAAAACTGTTTTTT | CASSRDGGGSEKLFF
TRBJ1-2 | - | TRBV4-1 | - | TGCGCCAGCAGCCTTGAGGAGGGTGGTGGCTACACCTTC | CASSLEEGGGYTF
TRBJ1-1 | - | TRBV6-4 | - | TGTGCCAGCAAGGGACGGGAAGCTTTCTTT | CASKGREAFF
TRBJ2-1 | few | TRBV7-3 | TRBD2 | TGTGCCAGCAGCCCAATCGGGACTAGCGGGAGGGATGAGCAGTTCTTC | CASSPIGTSGRDEQFF
TRBJ1-1 | - | TRBV13 | - | TGTGCCAGCAGCCTACAGGGCCCCGGCGCTGAAGCTTTCTTT | CASSLQGPGAEAFF
TRBJ1-5 | - | TRBV6-2/TRBV6-3 | TRBD1 | TGTGCCAGCAGTCCGTCGACAGGGAACAATCAGCCCCAGCATTTT | CASSPSTGNNQPQHF
TRBJ1-2 | once | TRBV28 | - | TGTGCCAGCGGATCTCCCTCGATCGGGGGCTATGGCTACACCTTC | CASGSPSIGGYGYTF
TRBJ1-2 | - | TRBV12-5 | - | TGTGCTAGTGGTTTCGGGACGGACTATGGCTACACCTTC | CASGFGTDYGYTF
TRBJ2-5 | - | TRBV28 | TRBD1 | TGTGCCAGCAGTCCGAGGACAGGGGGCATAGAGACCCAGTACTTC | CASSPRTGGIETQYF
TRBJ1-2 | - | TRBV21-1 | - | TGTGCCAGCAGCCCCCAACAGAGTAACTATGGCTACACCTTC | CASSPQQSNYGYTF
TRBJ2-6 | - | TRBV10-2 | - | TGCGCCAGCAGTCTGAGCTCTGGGGCCAACGTCCTGACTTTC | CASSLSSGANVLTF
TRBJ1-2 | - | TRBV2 | TRBD1 | TGTGCCAGCAGGGATAGGGACAGGTGGAGTGGCTACACCTTC | CASRDRDRWSGYTF
TRBJ1-1 | - | TRBV19 | TRBD1 | TGTGCCAGTAGCCGGGACAGATTAACTGAAGCTTTCTTT | CASSRDRLTEAFF
TRBJ1-2 | - | TRBV5-1 | TRBD1 | TGCGCCAGCAGCCCCTTGACAGGGGGCTTGGGCTACACCTTC | CASSPLTGGLGYTF
TRBJ1-2 | once | TRBV27 | - | TGTGCCAGCAGTACCACCCTGGGGGGGCGTAGAGGCTACACCTTC | CASSTTLGGRRGYTF
TRBJ2-3 | few | TRBV23-1 | TRBD1 | TGCGCCAGCACCTACTCACCTCAGGGGGACAGGGGGCCTATGGATACGCAGTATTTT | CASTYSPQGDRGPMDTQYF
TRBJ1-1 | - | TRBV2 | TRBD1 | TGTGCCAGCCTTGGGACAGTTTACACTGAAGCTTTCTTT | CASLGTVYTEAFF
TRBJ2-3 | - | TRBV24-1 | - | TGTGCCACCAGTGGCGACCACACAGATACGCAGTATTTT | CATSGDHTDTQYF
TRBJ1-5 | - | TRBV6-2/TRBV6-3 | - | TGTGCCAGCAGTTACTCGGGAGAAAGCAATCAGCCCCAGCATTTT | CASSYSGESNQPQHF
TRBJ2-2 | - | TRBV19 | - | TGTGCCAGTAGTATAGTGGGGGGGCGCGGGGAGCTGTTTTTT | CASSIVGGRGELFF
TRBJ1-2 | - | TRBV6-5 | TRBD1 | TGTGCCAGCAGCCGGCCAGGACAGGGCTATGGCTACACCTTC | CASSRPGQGYGYTF
TRBJ2-2 | - | TRBV7-2 | - | TGTGCCAGCAGCCCGCGCGCAACCGGGGAGCTGTTTTTT | CASSPRATGELFF
TRBJ2-4 | - | TRBV9 | - | TGTGCCAGCAGCGTAGGGGGAGCCAAAAACATTCAGTACTTC | CASSVGGAKNIQYF